The 20 T cell receptor beta chains given below trace back to one sample, sequenced in a study of CD8+ T cells in alopecia areata. Extracted from the samples, RNA was reverse transcribed into cDNA to serve as the sequencing template. Produced via immunoSEQ multiplex PCR; TCRdb's table is partial and in-frame only. Among 150,000 to 200,000 clones listed, 58% were seen once. Sample treatment: oral pan-JAK inhibitor, 5-10 mg twice daily. The material sequenced was CD8+ T cells sorted from blood, taken at week 24, from a patient treated with tofacitinib. The receptors originated from a human donor with alopecia areata.

CDR3 DNA: TGTGCCAGCAGCGCATCCCAGGGGTTGGAACCCTACGAGCAGTACTTC. Amino acids: CASSASQGLEPYEQYF. This rearrangement joins TRBV9 to TRBJ2-7; possibly TRBD1 for D (6 bases). The length of the CDR3 is 16 residues. Trimming shortened V by 3 bases and J by 2 bases, and 18 bases separated the two germline ends. Germline CDR1 is SGDLS and CDR2 is YYNGEE.

The chain employs TRBV13 and TRBJ2-7; no clear D. V shed 0 bases and J shed 0 bases, with 9 bases lying between them. CDR1 is PRHDT and CDR2 is FYEKMQ in the germline V gene (reference sequence). This CDR3 contains 15 residues. The CDR3 loop reads CASSLGMAGSYEQYF. The CDR3 region has the DNA TGTGCCAGCAGCTTAGGTATGGCAGGCTCCTACGAGCAGTACTTC. The full variable domain, its missing parts supplied by reference TRBV13 and TRBJ2-7, is AAGVIQSPRHLIKEKRETATLKCYPIPRHDTVYWYQQGPGQDPQFLISFYEKMQSDKGSIPDRFSAQQFSDYHSELNMSSLELGDSALYFCASSLGMAGSYEQYFGPGTRLTVT.

A word on this clone: This sample includes further DNA sequences coding for the same CDR3. The V call is TRBV11-2, the J call TRBJ2-7; D not resolved. Germline CDR1 SGHAT, CDR2 FQNNGV. This CDR3 spans 12 amino acids. Trimming took off 1 base at V and 1 base at J, with 2 bases between the two ends. CDR3: CASSLGSYEQYF. Written as DNA, the CDR3 is TGTGCCAGCAGCTTAGGATCCTACGAGCAGTACTTC. The whole variable domain, filled in from reference TRBV11-2 and TRBJ2-7, reads EAGVAQSPRYKIIEKRQSVAFWCNPISGHATLYWYQQILGQGPKLLIQFQNNGVVDDSQLPKDRFSAERLKGVDSTLKIQPAKLEDSAVYLCASSLGSYEQYFGPGTRLTVT.

V is TRBV9 and J is TRBJ2-7; D perhaps matches TRBD1 (6 bases). This CDR3 comprises 17 residues. The V gene's germline CDR1 is SGDLS and CDR2 YYNGEE. Trimming stripped 0 bases from V and 5 bases from J, with 21 bases between. The CDR3 here is CASSVAGTTGGANEQYF. DNA for the CDR3: TGTGCCAGCAGCGTAGCAGGGACGACAGGCGGAGCAAACGAGCAGTACTTC. The whole variable domain, remainder taken from reference TRBV9 and TRBJ2-7, is DSGVTQTPKHLITATGQRVTLRCSPRSGDLSVYWYQQSLDQGLQFLIQYYNGEERAKGNILERFSAQQFPDLHSELNLSSLELGDSALYFCASSVAGTTGGANEQYFGPGTRLTVT.

The rearrangement joins TRBV9 to TRBJ2-2, with D uncertain. The CDR3 covers 13 residues. Germline assignment: CDR1 SGDLS and CDR2 YYNGEE. V was clipped by 0 bases and J by 4 bases, with 4 bases between them. The CDR3 sequence is CASSVEVTGELFF. In nucleotides, the CDR3 is TGTGCCAGCAGCGTAGAGGTCACCGGGGAGCTGTTTTTT. Based on the CDR3 plus reference TRBV9 and TRBJ2-2, the full variable domain is DSGVTQTPKHLITATGQRVTLRCSPRSGDLSVYWYQQSLDQGLQFLIQYYNGEERAKGNILERFSAQQFPDLHSELNLSSLELGDSALYFCASSVEVTGELFFGEGSRLTVL.

The rearrangement links TRBV13 to TRBJ2-7; 7 nucleotides match TRBD2. This CDR3 spans 14 amino acids. The V gene end was trimmed by 5 bases and the J gene end by 0 bases; junction bases not matched to a gene: 4. Germline V gene data show CDR1 as PRHDT and CDR2 as FYEKMQ (reference sequence). The CDR3 spells CASSPGTTSYEQYF. CDR3 in DNA: TGTGCCAGCAGCCCCGGGACTACCTCCTACGAGCAGTACTTC.

This clone was recorded a few times. The gene calls are TRBV11-2 and TRBJ2-1; D unclear. This CDR3 spans 13 amino acids. Germline loops: CDR1 SGHAT, CDR2 FQNNGV. Between the trimmed V and J ends, which lost 1 base and 9 bases, there was a span of 10 bases. The CDR3 region has the DNA TGTGCCAGCAGCTTAGGAGTTGAAATTGAGCAGTTCTTC. This codes for CASSLGVEIEQFF.

The chain joins TRBV7-9 to TRBJ1-6; TRBD1 agrees at 8 bases. The CDR3 is 16 amino acids. Germline V gene data show CDR1 as SEHNR and CDR2 as FQNEAQ (reference sequence). The J segment lost 0 bases and the V segment lost 5 bases, leaving 3 bases of the junction unmatched. In nucleotides, the CDR3 is TGTGCCAGCAGCGACAGGGGTAGCTCCTATAATTCACCCCTCCACTTT. It is translated as CASSDRGSSYNSPLHF.

This clone was counted only a few times. The rearrangement links TRBV6-5 to TRBJ2-4; 10 bases map to TRBD1. This CDR3 is built from 15 residues. The V segment lost 0 bases and the J segment 8 bases; nucleotides outside the gene matches: 4. CDR1 and CDR2 from the germline V gene are MNHEY and SVGAGI. CDR3 residues: CASSYSTGGKDIQYF. The CDR3 DNA is TGTGCCAGCAGTTACTCGACAGGGGGCAAGGACATTCAGTACTTC.

The chain uses TRBV5-1 and TRBJ2-1, with a possible D match to TRBD2 (6 bases). The ends were cut back, 4 bases at V and 5 bases at J, with 13 bases in the middle. Per the germline V gene, CDR1 is SGHRS and CDR2 is YFSETQ. CDR3 length: 14 residues. The CDR3 region is CASSVGTENNEQFF. As DNA, the CDR3 is TGCGCCAGCAGCGTGGGGACTGAGAACAATGAGCAGTTCTTC.

This clone was counted once. V usage is TRBV7-2 and J usage is TRBJ2-4; D unresolved. Trimming removed 5 bases at V and 9 bases at J, with 17 bases between. This CDR3 comprises 14 residues. Per the germline V gene, CDR1 is SGHTA and CDR2 is FQGNSA. CDR3 in DNA: TGTGCCAGCAGCGACCAAGGCAGACCGAGCATTCAGTACTTC. Translated: CASSDQGRPSIQYF.

This rearrangement joins TRBV5-1 to TRBJ2-7; D is possibly TRBD1 (6 bases). Per germline, CDR1 SGHRS and CDR2 YFSETQ. V was trimmed by 2 bases and J by 2 bases, leaving 11 bases between them. The CDR3 consists of 14 residues. The CDR3 DNA is TGCGCCAGCAGCTTAACAGGGTTTGCCTACGAGCAGTACTTC. This gives the protein CASSLTGFAYEQYF.

The rearrangement links TRBV6-5 to TRBJ2-7, with 7 bases that match TRBD2. With V trimmed by 5 bases and J by 0 bases, 7 bases remained unmatched. The CDR3 is 15 amino acids. Germline V gene data show CDR1 as MNHEY and CDR2 as SVGAGI. The CDR3 sequence is CASSPSGGSSYEQYF. In nucleotides, the CDR3 is TGTGCCAGCAGTCCCTCCGGGGGGAGCTCCTACGAGCAGTACTTC.

The CDR3 spells CATSREVRETQYF. DNA of the CDR3: TGTGCCACCAGCAGAGAAGTGCGAGAGACCCAGTACTTC. This chain uses TRBV15 with TRBJ2-5, with no clear D. Germline V lookup: CDR1 LNHNV, CDR2 YYDKDF (reference sequence). Trimming left V 0 bases short and J 4 bases short, with 6 bases between. The CDR3 contains 13 residues.

The rearrangement uses TRBV7-3 and TRBJ2-5; 13 bases are a match to TRBD2. J was trimmed by 4 bases and V by 5 bases; bases with no gene match: 7. CDR3 length: 16 amino acids. In germline, CDR1 is SGHTA, CDR2 FQGTGA. The CDR3 DNA follows: TGTGCCAGCAGCCCGGGACTAGCGGGGCTAGGAGAGACCCAGTACTTC. Translating gives CASSPGLAGLGETQYF.

The gene calls are TRBV4-2 and TRBJ1-1; no firm D call. V lost 1 base and J 1 base, leaving 13 bases between the germline ends. The CDR3 loop spans 16 amino acids. Per the germline V gene, CDR1 is LGHNA and CDR2 is YNFKEQ. CDR3 region: CASSQVRSRRNTEAFF. In DNA, the CDR3 is TGTGCCAGCAGCCAAGTTCGGTCCAGGCGGAACACTGAAGCTTTCTTT.

The V and J genes are TRBV9 and TRBJ2-1; TRBD1 aligns across 7 bases. Germline V gene lookup returns CDR1 SGDLS and CDR2 YYNGEE. CDR3 length equals 14 residues. V trimming: 4 bases; J trimming: 6 bases; junction bases outside the gene matches: 7. The CDR3 is CASSKGASGNEQFF. Here the CDR3 DNA reads TGTGCCAGCAGCAAGGGGGCTAGTGGCAATGAGCAGTTCTTC.

The chain couples TRBV30 to TRBJ2-7; 7 nucleotides line up with TRBD1. Germline V CDR1 and CDR2: GTSNPN, SVGIG (reference sequence). Trimming cost V 1 base and J 4 bases; bases outside gene matches: 4. This CDR3 has 13 amino acids. The CDR3 here is CAWSADRSYEQYF. In nucleotides, the CDR3 is TGTGCCTGGAGTGCGGACAGGAGTTACGAGCAGTACTTC.

The rearrangement uses TRBV5-1 and TRBJ2-7; TRBD1 matches 7 bases. The CDR3 runs to 15 residues. Germline CDR1 reads SGHRS; CDR2 reads YFSETQ. Trimming at V came to 1 base and at J to 4 bases, leaving 8 bases not matched to a gene. CDR3 loop: CASSLNRGLWYEQYF. The CDR3 coding sequence is TGCGCCAGCAGCTTGAACAGGGGCCTCTGGTACGAGCAGTACTTC. Full variable domain (remainder filled in from reference TRBV5-1 and TRBJ2-7): KAGVTQTPRYLIKTRGQQVTLSCSPISGHRSVSWYQQTPGQGLQFLFEYFSETQRNKGNFPGRFSGRQFSNSRSEMNVSTLELGDSALYLCASSLNRGLWYEQYFGPGTRLTVT.

The chain uses TRBV29-1 and TRBJ2-7; no clear D. V was shortened by 1 base and J by 0 bases, with 7 bases between the two germline ends. The CDR3 loop spans 13 amino acids. Germline CDR1 reads SQVTM; CDR2 reads ANQGSEA. The CDR3 DNA reads as TGCAGCGTTGAAGGGGCCTTCTCCTACGAGCAGTACTTC. Amino acids: CSVEGAFSYEQYF.